This T cell receptor (beta chain) was found in a study of T-cell reconstitution after alpha-beta-depleted transplantation in children. The TCRbeta library incorporated unique molecular identifiers. MiXCR was run by TCRdb on the PCR reads, yielding one entry per CDR3 protein. The table shows about 500,000 distinct CDR3 sequences, with approximately 32% occurring only once. The CDR3 has 16 amino acids. Germline V gene data show CDR1 as SGHTA and CDR2 as FQGNSA. The ends were cut back, 5 bases at V and 4 bases at J, with 20 bases in the middle. Sequencing used PBMCs from the stem cell graft donor, obtained from the stem cell graft. The clonotype originates from a human donor who donated a stem cell graft to a child with aplastic anemia. The V gene is TRBV7-2, the J gene TRBJ2-5; D could derive from TRBD1 or TRBD2 (5 bases each). CDR3 sequence (DNA): TGTGCCAGCAGCGCTCGCAACCGGGACCTACGAGAGACCCAGTACTTC. As protein: CASSARNRDLRETQYF.